This passage covers 24 T cell receptor beta chains from one sample sequenced in a study of cytomegalovirus exposure and HLA in healthy donors. Researchers ran the PCR with 60 Vbeta and 13 Jbeta primers. This table comes from immunoSEQ multiplex PCR, and its TCRdb copy is limited to in-frame clones, with some not included. This sample has under 150,000 clones, with approximately 80% found just once. Sequences were obtained from PBMCs. The source is a woman in her forties in good health and CMV-seropositive.

In this sample, this clone turned up a few times. The rearrangement uses TRBV30 and TRBJ1-5; a weak D match, TRBD1 (5 bases). Looked up from germline, CDR1 is GTSNPN and CDR2 is SVGIG (reference sequence). The CDR3 is made up of 13 amino acids. Trimming removed 2 bases at V and 4 bases at J, with 9 bases between. The CDR3 is CAWSLSGNQPQHF. The CDR3 DNA reads TGTGCCTGGAGTCTTTCAGGGAATCAGCCCCAGCATTTT.

In DNA form, the CDR3 reads TGTGCCAGCAGTACCTACAGGGGGCTACAAGAAAAACTGTTTTTT. Translating gives CASSTYRGLQEKLFF. The V gene is TRBV6-6, the J gene TRBJ1-4, with TRBD1 matching 9 bases. Germline V lookup: CDR1 MNHNY, CDR2 SVGAGI (reference sequence). The CDR3 is made up of 15 amino acids. V trimming: 5 bases; J trimming: 8 bases; junction bases outside the gene matches: 9.

The chain has TRBV28 and TRBJ2-7, with 9 positions matching TRBD1. Germline V CDR1 and CDR2: MDHEN, SYDVKM. Unmatched junction bases numbered 6, after V lost 6 bases and J lost 3 bases. The CDR3 is 14 residues long. CDR3 coding DNA: TGTGCCAGCAGGCGGGACAGGGTCGTCTACGAGCAGTACTTC. Translation: CASRRDRVVYEQYF.

The chain couples TRBV6-5 to TRBJ1-1; D is possibly TRBD1 (6 bases). Germline CDR1 is MNHEY and CDR2 is SVGAGI. This CDR3 has 15 amino acids. Trimming cost V 0 bases and J 3 bases, with 11 bases left between them. The CDR3 is CASSYSARQDTEAFF. In nucleotides, the CDR3 is TGTGCCAGCAGTTACTCAGCTCGACAGGACACTGAAGCTTTCTTT.

J is TRBJ1-5 and V is TRBV6-5; no definite D call. The CDR3 totals 14 residues. Germline CDR1 and CDR2: MNHEY and SVGAGI. The germline V and J ends were trimmed by 7 bases and 2 bases, with 12 bases remaining between them. The CDR3 loop is CASTADIGNQPQHF. The DNA for the CDR3 is TGTGCCAGCACCGCCGACATTGGCAATCAGCCCCAGCATTTT.

This CDR3 is CASSRGTDTDTQYF. The CDR3 DNA sequence: TGCGCCAGCAGCCGAGGGACAGACACAGATACGCAGTATTTT. This chain connects TRBV4-3 to TRBJ2-3; 7 bases map to TRBD1. Germline V gene data show CDR1 as LGHNA and CDR2 as YSLEER. The CDR3 covers 14 residues. Trimming removed 4 bases from V and 2 bases from J; junction bases left unmatched: 3.

The CDR3 region is CASSQNRGGETQYF. The CDR3 DNA is TGTGCCAGCAGCCAAAACAGGGGGGGAGAGACCCAGTACTTC. The gene calls are TRBV14 and TRBJ2-5; D is perhaps TRBD1 (8 bases). This CDR3 is built from 14 residues. Germline-derived CDR1 and CDR2 are SGHDN and FVKESK. Trimming pared 2 bases from V and 4 bases from J, leaving 11 bases between.

V and J are TRBV28 and TRBJ2-7, with D tentatively TRBD1 (5 bases). The CDR3 runs 15 residues. Germline CDR1 is MDHEN and CDR2 is SYDVKM. V lost 4 bases and J 1 base, leaving 14 bases between the germline ends. The CDR3 bases are TGTGCCAGCAGTTCCACGACAGTCCTTTCCTACGAGCAGTACTTC. Its translation is CASSSTTVLSYEQYF.

This sequence joins TRBV19 and TRBJ2-2; 11 bases map to TRBD2. Trimming took 3 bases from V and 7 from J; bases not matched to a gene: 7. This CDR3 is built from 16 residues. Germline assignment: CDR1 LNHDA and CDR2 SQIVND (reference sequence). The CDR3 nucleotides are TGTGCCAGTAGTATGCTAGGACTAGCGGGTATCGGGGAGCTGTTTTTT. Translated, it gives CASSMLGLAGIGELFF.

V and J are TRBV5-6 and TRBJ1-2; 10 bases are shared with TRBD1. The CDR3 sequence is 16 residues long. V shed 2 bases, J shed 6 bases, and the junction held 10 bases outside the gene matches. Germline V CDR1 and CDR2: SGHDT, YYEEEE. CDR3 residues: CASSLPGQGIANGYTF. The DNA for the CDR3 is TGTGCCAGCAGCTTACCGGGACAGGGGATAGCGAATGGCTACACCTTC.

The chain uses TRBV5-4 and TRBJ2-2; 9 positions agree with TRBD1. The trim removed 3 bases at V and 4 bases at J, leaving 7 bases unmatched. In germline, CDR1 is SGHNT, CDR2 YYREEE (reference sequence). The CDR3 consists of 16 residues. Here the CDR3 DNA reads TGTGCCAGCAGCTCTATACTGGGACAGGGCACCGGGGAGCTGTTTTTT. It encodes CASSSILGQGTGELFF.

This clone was counted only a few times. The chain recombines TRBV5-1 with TRBJ2-7; TRBD1 agrees at 9 bases. The junction had 9 bases not matched to a gene; V was cut back by 4 bases and J by 4 bases. CDR1 is SGHRS and CDR2 is YFSETQ in the germline V gene. This CDR3 has 15 residues. This chain's CDR3 is CASSRGWDRVYEQYF. CDR3 DNA sequence: TGCGCCAGCAGCCGGGGATGGGACAGGGTATACGAGCAGTACTTC.

As concerns this clone: The identical CDR3 is also encoded by other nucleotide sequences in the sample. The CDR3 reads CASSLGQGRNIQYF. CDR3 coding DNA: TGTGCCAGCAGTTTAGGGCAGGGGAGAAACATTCAGTACTTC. The V call is TRBV28, the J call TRBJ2-4, with a weak D call TRBD1 (6 bases). V was trimmed by 2 bases and J by 6 bases, leaving 11 bases between them. Per the germline V gene, CDR1 is MDHEN and CDR2 is SYDVKM. This CDR3 region has 14 residues.

This clone is judged medium-sized (0.01 to 0.1%). The rearrangement uses TRBV18 and TRBJ1-6; D is unclear. Germline V lookup: CDR1 KGHSH, CDR2 LQKENI. CDR3 length: 17 residues. V was clipped by 3 bases and J by 0 bases, with 12 bases between them. This CDR3 is CASSPLPASSYNSPLHF. As DNA, the CDR3 is TGTGCCAGCTCACCGTTACCCGCGAGCTCCTATAATTCACCCCTCCACTTT. The full variable domain, its missing parts supplied by reference TRBV18 and TRBJ1-6, is NAGVMQNPRHLVRRRGQEARLRCSPMKGHSHVYWYRQLPEEGLKFMVYLQKENIIDESGMPKERFSAEFPKEGPSILRIQQVVRGDSAAYFCASSPLPASSYNSPLHFGNGTRLTVT.

CDR3 in amino acids: CASSSHGGSGNTIYF. The CDR3 coding sequence is TGCGCCAGCAGCTCCCACGGGGGGTCCGGAAACACCATATATTTT. The chain combines TRBV5-1 with TRBJ1-3; tentatively, D is TRBD1 (5 bases). Germline V gene data show CDR1 as SGHRS and CDR2 as YFSETQ. The V end was cut by 3 bases, the J end by 4 bases, with 14 bases between. This CDR3 contains 15 residues.

This clone showed up just a few times. The genes are TRBV7-3 and TRBJ2-2; D may be TRBD2 (6 bases). Germline values: CDR1 SGHTA, CDR2 FQGTGA. The CDR3 runs 16 residues. With 7 bases removed from V and 3 bases from J, the gap between germline ends came to 18 bases. This CDR3 is CASTLGGPAHTGELFF. In DNA form, the CDR3 reads TGTGCCAGCACCTTGGGGGGACCAGCGCACACCGGGGAGCTGTTTTTT.

This chain connects TRBV28 to TRBJ2-7; maybe TRBD2 (5 bases). Looked up from germline, CDR1 is MDHEN and CDR2 is SYDVKM. Trimming shortened V by 1 base and J by 7 bases, and 14 bases separated the two germline ends. The CDR3 consists of 14 residues. CDR3 residues: CASSLSGLGVEQYF. As DNA, the CDR3 is TGTGCCAGCAGTTTATCTGGGTTGGGAGTAGAGCAGTACTTC.

This chain links TRBV7-6 with TRBJ2-5; 7 bases line up with TRBD2. CDR3 length: 14 residues. CDR1 is SGHVS, CDR2 FNYEAQ, per germline. The V segment lost 1 base and the J segment 4 bases; nucleotides outside the gene matches: 3. Written as DNA, the CDR3 is TGTGCCAGCAGCTTAGGGGGAGGGGCAGAGACCCAGTACTTC. Amino acids: CASSLGGGAETQYF.

The rearrangement uses TRBV7-9 and TRBJ2-7, with a weak D call TRBD2 (6 bases). This CDR3 region has 12 residues. CDR1 is SEHNR and CDR2 is FQNEAQ in the germline V gene (reference sequence). V was shortened by 7 bases and J by 6 bases, with 13 bases between the two germline ends. The CDR3 here is CASTRTGVEQYF. Written as DNA, the CDR3 is TGTGCCAGCACCCGGACGGGGGTCGAGCAGTACTTC.

V usage is TRBV27 and J usage is TRBJ2-7; D unresolved. The CDR3 totals 15 residues. Trimming stripped 2 bases from V and 2 bases from J, with 13 bases between. The germline V gene has CDR1 MNHEY and CDR2 SMNVEV (reference sequence). The CDR3 nucleotides read TGTGCCAGCAGTTTAGTAGTTCTTCCAACCTACGAGCAGTACTTC. Protein product: CASSLVVLPTYEQYF.

This clone turned up a few times. The V call is TRBV9, the J call TRBJ2-1; 8 nucleotides agree with TRBD2. The junction had 8 bases not matched to a gene; V was cut back by 3 bases and J by 6 bases. From germline, CDR1 is SGDLS and CDR2 YYNGEE. The CDR3 runs 15 residues. CDR3 bases: TGTGCCAGCAGCGCACCTGGGACTAGGACCAATGAGCAGTTCTTC. This sequence encodes CASSAPGTRTNEQFF.

The CDR3 DNA sequence: TGTGCCTGGAGAAAGGACAGATTCAGCTCTGGGGCCAACGTCCTGACTTTC. Its protein is CAWRKDRFSSGANVLTF. The rearrangement uses TRBV30 and TRBJ2-6; D is perhaps TRBD1 (6 bases). Trimming took 3 bases from V and 0 from J, leaving 15 bases between them. Germline V gives CDR1 GTSNPN, CDR2 SVGIG (reference sequence). The CDR3 contains 17 residues.

The chain links TRBV5-1 to TRBJ2-1; 13 bases match TRBD2. This CDR3 is 16 amino acids long. V shed 4 bases, J shed 7 bases, and the junction held 8 bases outside the gene matches. Germline V gives CDR1 SGHRS, CDR2 YFSETQ. CDR3 residues: CASSPGTSGIGNEQFF. The CDR3 DNA is TGCGCCAGCAGCCCCGGGACTAGCGGGATTGGTAATGAGCAGTTCTTC.

The chain couples TRBV19 to TRBJ1-2, with D hard to call. The germline V gene encodes CDR1 LNHDA and CDR2 SQIVND (reference sequence). This CDR3 is built from 18 residues. Trimming cost V 0 bases and J 1 base, with 18 bases left between them. In DNA form, the CDR3 reads TGTGCCAGTAGTATAGATGGAGCCCCAACAAGAGTTAACTATGGCTACACCTTC. Protein: CASSIDGAPTRVNYGYTF.